This T cell receptor beta chain was sequenced for a study of human T cells and chemical hapten exposure. Study-level information: The use of 2% DPC on about 2 cm by about 2 cm of upper inner arm skin constituted sensitization. Study-wide findings and caveats: Expanded TCRs made up significantly more big CDR3 similarity clusters than controls did.

On this clonotype: No antigen is known for it.

Single cDNA molecules in the library carried unique molecular identifiers attached during preparation. TCRdb re-called the RACE reads with MiXCR, one entry per CDR3 protein. Of roughly 70,000 distinct CDR3 sequences in the sample, around a third were seen once. The CDR3 totals 14 residues. Germline V gene sequence: CDR1 SGHRS, CDR2 YFSETQ. Trimming took 4 bases from V and 8 from J; bases not matched to a gene: 5. Described time point: patch test 1, 2 weeks after DPC sensitization. Treatment denoted: therapeutic diphenylcyclopropenone sensitization with weekly scalp DPC. Blood was drawn before each patch test was applied.

The sequence was collected from a man aged 35-49 years with alopecia areata. Some clones in this sample may be carry-over from other donors' samples. The chain links TRBV5-1 to TRBJ1-4; 10 nucleotides line up with TRBD1. The material was whole blood, obtained in connection with sensitization to the hapten diphenylcyclopropenone (DPC). The CDR3 coding sequence is TGCGCCAGCAGCCTGGACAGGGGGAACGAAAAACTGTTTTTT. This gives the protein CASSLDRGNEKLFF. The full variable domain, rest sourced from reference TRBV5-1 and TRBJ1-4, is KAGVTQTPRYLIKTRGQQVTLSCSPISGHRSVSWYQQTPGQGLQFLFEYFSETQRNKGNFPGRFSGRQFSNSRSEMNVSTLELGDSALYLCASSLDRGNEKLFFGSGTQLSVL.